The rows below give T cell receptor beta chains drawn from one sample of a study of Ad26.COV2.S vaccination and SARS-CoV-2 variants. Using immunoSEQ multiplex PCR, the repertoire was profiled, and TCRdb retains in-frame clones only, with some absent. The repertoire holds about 350,000 clones, with 86% as singletons. Sequences were derived from peripheral blood, sampled in a trial of Ad26.COV2.S vaccine versus placebo. The receptor set was obtained from a person aged 18 to 59 who received the Ad26.COV2.S COVID-19 vaccine or a placebo. Each CDR3 is given with its conserved first and last residue. A D gene is named only where the DNA matches it firmly. Clone sizes are given selectively: once, few, many, or a class where the clone is expanded.

d_call: -
v_call: TRBV3-1/TRBV3-2
j_call: TRBJ1-2
clone_size: -
cdr3_aa: CASSQHNYGYTF
cdr3_nt: TGTGCCAGCAGCCAACACAACTATGGCTACACCTTC

d_call: -
v_call: TRBV5-4
j_call: TRBJ1-1
clone_size: -
cdr3_aa: CASSATGLQGYTEAFF
cdr3_nt: TGTGCCAGCAGCGCAACAGGGCTTCAAGGGTACACTGAAGCTTTCTTT

d_call: TRBD1
v_call: TRBV4-3
j_call: TRBJ2-7
clone_size: -
cdr3_aa: CASSQSRQGAYEQYF
cdr3_nt: TGCGCCAGCAGCCAAAGTCGACAGGGGGCTTACGAGCAGTACTTC

d_call: TRBD1
v_call: TRBV29-1
j_call: TRBJ2-2
clone_size: -
cdr3_aa: CSVGDRVSSGELFF
cdr3_nt: TGCAGCGTGGGGGACAGGGTTTCTTCCGGGGAGCTGTTTTTT

d_call: -
v_call: TRBV19
j_call: TRBJ2-7
clone_size: -
cdr3_aa: CASFSLSIRSYEQYF
cdr3_nt: TGTGCCAGTTTTTCTTTGAGTATTCGTTCCTACGAGCAGTACTTC

d_call: -
v_call: TRBV18
j_call: TRBJ2-5
clone_size: -
cdr3_aa: CASSPSPGGQETQYF
cdr3_nt: TGTGCCAGCTCACCCTCGCCCGGGGGCCAAGAGACCCAGTACTTC

d_call: TRBD1
v_call: TRBV18
j_call: TRBJ1-2
clone_size: -
cdr3_aa: CASSPPLGQGANGYTF
cdr3_nt: TGTGCCAGCTCACCACCACTAGGACAGGGGGCGAATGGCTACACCTTC

d_call: -
v_call: TRBV5-1
j_call: TRBJ1-2
clone_size: once
cdr3_aa: CASSLGRGQNNYGYTF
cdr3_nt: TGCGCCAGCAGCTTGGGCAGGGGCCAAAATAACTATGGCTACACCTTC

d_call: -
v_call: TRBV27
j_call: TRBJ1-1
clone_size: -
cdr3_aa: CASSLVGRVMNTEAFF
cdr3_nt: TGTGCCAGCAGTTTAGTCGGCAGGGTCATGAACACTGAAGCTTTCTTT

d_call: -
v_call: TRBV12-3/TRBV12-4
j_call: TRBJ2-3
clone_size: -
cdr3_aa: CASSLALRTQYF
cdr3_nt: TGTGCCAGCAGTTTAGCCCTGCGGACGCAGTATTTT

d_call: TRBD1
v_call: TRBV3-1/TRBV3-2
j_call: TRBJ2-5
clone_size: -
cdr3_aa: CASNSGTGGYWETQYF
cdr3_nt: TGTGCCAGCAACTCCGGGACAGGGGGATATTGGGAGACCCAGTACTTC

d_call: -
v_call: TRBV7-9
j_call: TRBJ2-7
clone_size: few
cdr3_aa: CASSLAGRADTYEQYF
cdr3_nt: TGTGCCAGCAGCTTAGCTGGCCGGGCAGATACCTACGAGCAGTACTTC

d_call: -
v_call: TRBV7-2
j_call: TRBJ2-1
clone_size: -
cdr3_aa: CASSLVGAPNEQFF
cdr3_nt: TGTGCCAGCAGCTTAGTCGGGGCGCCCAATGAGCAGTTCTTC

d_call: -
v_call: TRBV14
j_call: TRBJ2-5
clone_size: -
cdr3_aa: CASSQAGDLETQYF
cdr3_nt: TGTGCCAGCAGCCAAGCAGGGGACCTGGAGACCCAGTACTTC

d_call: TRBD1
v_call: TRBV7-9
j_call: TRBJ2-5
clone_size: -
cdr3_aa: CASSLGDRFQETQYF
cdr3_nt: TGTGCCAGCAGCTTAGGGGACAGGTTCCAAGAGACCCAGTACTTC

d_call: -
v_call: TRBV4-2
j_call: TRBJ1-2
clone_size: few
cdr3_aa: CASSQEGADYGYTF
cdr3_nt: TGTGCCAGCAGCCAAGAGGGAGCGGACTATGGCTACACCTTC

d_call: -
v_call: TRBV7-8
j_call: TRBJ1-5
clone_size: -
cdr3_aa: CASSPGTAGQPQHF
cdr3_nt: TGTGCCAGCAGCCCAGGGACGGCGGGGCAGCCCCAGCATTTT

d_call: -
v_call: TRBV9
j_call: TRBJ2-3
clone_size: -
cdr3_aa: CASSPRGTDTQYF
cdr3_nt: TGTGCCAGCAGCCCCCGGGGGACAGATACGCAGTATTTT

d_call: TRBD2
v_call: TRBV3-1/TRBV3-2
j_call: TRBJ2-5
clone_size: few
cdr3_aa: CASSRGGAGETQYF
cdr3_nt: TGTGCCAGCAGTCGCGGGGGGGCCGGAGAGACCCAGTACTTC

d_call: -
v_call: TRBV19
j_call: TRBJ2-7
clone_size: -
cdr3_aa: CASSLALTSYEQYF
cdr3_nt: TGTGCCAGTAGTCTCGCGTTAACTTCCTACGAGCAGTACTTC

d_call: -
v_call: TRBV19
j_call: TRBJ1-5
clone_size: once
cdr3_aa: CASSIRGMENQPQHF
cdr3_nt: TGTGCCAGTAGTATACGAGGGATGGAAAATCAGCCCCAGCATTTT

d_call: -
v_call: TRBV4-3
j_call: TRBJ2-1
clone_size: -
cdr3_aa: CASSQDLISSSSYNEQFF
cdr3_nt: TGCGCCAGCAGCCAAGATCTGATCTCGTCGAGCTCCTACAATGAGCAGTTCTTC

d_call: -
v_call: TRBV28
j_call: TRBJ2-5
clone_size: -
cdr3_aa: CASSLGAGLQETQYF
cdr3_nt: TGTGCCAGCAGTTTGGGAGCGGGCCTCCAAGAGACCCAGTACTTC

d_call: -
v_call: TRBV9
j_call: TRBJ1-3
clone_size: once
cdr3_aa: CASSLQSGTGNTIYF
cdr3_nt: TGTGCCAGCAGCCTCCAGTCGGGGACTGGAAACACCATATATTTT

d_call: TRBD2
v_call: TRBV11-2
j_call: TRBJ2-7
clone_size: -
cdr3_aa: CASSFFGGDYEQYF
cdr3_nt: TGTGCCAGCAGCTTCTTCGGGGGGGACTACGAGCAGTACTTC

d_call: -
v_call: TRBV6-5
j_call: TRBJ2-3
clone_size: -
cdr3_aa: CASSYGRYLPDTQYF
cdr3_nt: TGTGCCAGCAGTTACGGCCGGTACCTCCCAGATACGCAGTATTTT

d_call: TRBD1
v_call: TRBV24-1
j_call: TRBJ2-1
clone_size: -
cdr3_aa: CATSDSTPGQGLSNEQFF
cdr3_nt: TGTGCCACCAGTGACTCGACGCCGGGACAGGGGTTAAGCAATGAGCAGTTCTTC

d_call: -
v_call: TRBV6-2/TRBV6-3
j_call: TRBJ2-7
clone_size: -
cdr3_aa: CASSYIFGPYEQYF
cdr3_nt: TGTGCCAGCAGTTATATATTTGGACCCTACGAGCAGTACTTC

d_call: -
v_call: TRBV4-3
j_call: TRBJ2-7
clone_size: -
cdr3_aa: CASSQHLSGIPYEQYF
cdr3_nt: TGCGCCAGCAGCCAACATCTATCAGGGATCCCCTACGAGCAGTACTTC

d_call: TRBD1
v_call: TRBV10-3
j_call: TRBJ1-4
clone_size: -
cdr3_aa: CAISDNRGQGKLFF
cdr3_nt: TGTGCCATCAGTGATAACAGGGGGCAAGGGAAACTGTTTTTT

d_call: -
v_call: TRBV12-3/TRBV12-4
j_call: TRBJ1-4
clone_size: -
cdr3_aa: CASRGGANEKLFF
cdr3_nt: TGTGCCAGCAGGGGGGGGGCTAATGAAAAACTGTTTTTT

d_call: -
v_call: TRBV28
j_call: TRBJ1-3
clone_size: -
cdr3_aa: CASSSTVNTIYF
cdr3_nt: TGTGCCAGCAGTTCCACCGTAAACACCATATATTTT

d_call: -
v_call: TRBV27
j_call: TRBJ1-1
clone_size: -
cdr3_aa: CASSLGVLATEAFF
cdr3_nt: TGTGCCAGCAGTCTCGGCGTCTTGGCCACTGAAGCTTTCTTT

d_call: TRBD1
v_call: TRBV6-5
j_call: TRBJ1-5
clone_size: -
cdr3_aa: CASSYSRTGIGQPQHF
cdr3_nt: TGTGCCAGCAGTTACTCGAGGACAGGGATCGGTCAGCCCCAGCATTTT

d_call: TRBD1
v_call: TRBV19
j_call: TRBJ2-7
clone_size: -
cdr3_aa: CASSSPGQGVHEQYF
cdr3_nt: TGTGCCAGTAGCTCCCCGGGACAGGGGGTTCACGAGCAGTACTTC

d_call: -
v_call: TRBV9
j_call: TRBJ2-7
clone_size: few
cdr3_aa: CASSVGQSYEQYF
cdr3_nt: TGTGCCAGCAGCGTCGGACAGTCCTACGAGCAGTACTTC

d_call: -
v_call: TRBV18
j_call: TRBJ2-2
clone_size: -
cdr3_aa: CASSPPSPGELFF
cdr3_nt: TGTGCCAGCTCACCACCTAGCCCGGGGGAGCTGTTTTTT

d_call: TRBD2
v_call: TRBV3-1/TRBV3-2
j_call: TRBJ2-1
clone_size: -
cdr3_aa: CASSRGTSGYNEQFF
cdr3_nt: TGTGCCAGCAGCCGAGGGACTAGCGGCTACAATGAGCAGTTCTTC

d_call: -
v_call: TRBV7-2
j_call: TRBJ2-5
clone_size: once
cdr3_aa: CASSSRGGGPAETQYF
cdr3_nt: TGTGCCAGCAGCTCCCGCGGGGGCGGGCCTGCGGAGACCCAGTACTTC

d_call: -
v_call: TRBV7-3
j_call: TRBJ2-7
clone_size: -
cdr3_aa: CASSLSGSSYEQYF
cdr3_nt: TGTGCCAGCAGCTTATCTGGTTCATCCTACGAGCAGTACTTC

d_call: -
v_call: TRBV4-2
j_call: TRBJ1-2
clone_size: many
cdr3_aa: CASSQDGRYYGYTF
cdr3_nt: TGTGCCAGCAGCCAAGATGGACGGTACTATGGCTACACCTTC

d_call: TRBD2
v_call: TRBV27
j_call: TRBJ2-3
clone_size: -
cdr3_aa: CASSSPSGGAGTDTQYF
cdr3_nt: TGTGCCAGCAGTTCTCCCAGCGGGGGGGCCGGGACAGATACGCAGTATTTT

d_call: TRBD1
v_call: TRBV5-6
j_call: TRBJ1-1
clone_size: -
cdr3_aa: CASSYPQGGMNTEAFF
cdr3_nt: TGTGCCAGCAGCTACCCTCAGGGGGGCATGAACACTGAAGCTTTCTTT

d_call: TRBD2
v_call: TRBV12-3/TRBV12-4
j_call: TRBJ2-1
clone_size: -
cdr3_aa: CASTTSGYNEQFF
cdr3_nt: TGTGCCAGCACAACTAGCGGGTACAATGAGCAGTTCTTC

d_call: -
v_call: TRBV7-2
j_call: TRBJ2-3
clone_size: -
cdr3_aa: CASSLGGPNTDTQYF
cdr3_nt: TGTGCCAGCAGCTTAGGGGGGCCTAACACAGATACGCAGTATTTT

d_call: TRBD2
v_call: TRBV6-4
j_call: TRBJ2-7
clone_size: -
cdr3_aa: CASSDGTSGRALYEQYF
cdr3_nt: TGTGCCAGCAGTGACGGGACTAGCGGGAGGGCCCTCTACGAGCAGTACTTC

d_call: TRBD1
v_call: TRBV28
j_call: TRBJ1-4
clone_size: -
cdr3_aa: CASSVPGQSEKLFF
cdr3_nt: TGTGCCAGCAGTGTCCCGGGACAGAGCGAAAAACTGTTTTTT

d_call: -
v_call: TRBV14
j_call: TRBJ2-1
clone_size: -
cdr3_aa: CASSQERYNEQFF
cdr3_nt: TGTGCCAGCAGCCAAGAGCGGTACAATGAGCAGTTCTTC